This T cell receptor (beta chain) was identified during a study of blood T cells in healthy people across ages. The length of the CDR3 is 16 residues. The junction had 13 bases not matched to a gene; V was cut back by 7 bases and J by 5 bases. Then a second PCR, running roughly 7 to 11 cycles, was carried out with a sample-barcoded 5' primer and a J-beta primer mix. Sequencing recovered at least 3 million CDR3-containing paired-end reads from each sample. TCRdb passed the 5' RACE reads through MiXCR, listing each CDR3 protein once. The table lists hundreds of thousands of distinct CDR3 sequences, 50% to 65% of them singletons, with under 50% in the top ten.

Material: blood. The chain is built from TRBV12-3 or TRBV12-4 and TRBJ2-2, with TRBD2 identical over 7 bases. The TCR originated in a man aged 80 or over in good health. Written as DNA, the CDR3 is TGTGCCAGCACCGGGGATGGCGGGAGTGATACCGGGGAGCTGTTTTTT. This sequence encodes CASTGDGGSDTGELFF.